What follows are 8 T cell receptor beta chains derived from one specimen sequenced in a study of blood T cells in healthy people across ages. Together with a sample-barcoded 5' primer, a J-beta primer mix was included in a second PCR lasting about 6 to 11 cycles. TCRdb re-analysed the 5' RACE reads in MiXCR, keeping a single row per CDR3 protein. There are 540,000 or so distinct CDR3 sequences in the sample; 25% to 30% occur only once, and around a sixth lies in the top ten. The sequencing input was blood. These TCRs come from a woman in her 70s in good health.

This clonotype was picked up a small number of times. The chain combines TRBV7-2 with TRBJ1-5; 8 bases agree with TRBD1. V dropped 5 bases and J dropped 2; count of bases not matched to a gene: 11. The CDR3 runs 17 residues. CDR1 and CDR2 (germline): SGHTA, FQGNSA. CDR3 coding DNA: TGTGCCAGCAGCCAGAGCCCAGGGGGCAGGGGCAATCAGCCCCAGCATTTT. Translated: CASSQSPGGRGNQPQHF.

The chain links TRBV10-3 to TRBJ1-2; 8 bases are shared with TRBD1. V was pared by 1 base and J by 9 bases, with 10 bases of the junction left unmatched. Germline CDR1 and CDR2: ENHRY and SYGVKD. The CDR3 consists of 15 residues. This CDR3 reads CAISELPGQDGSYTF. The CDR3 nucleotides are TGTGCCATCAGTGAGTTACCGGGACAGGATGGGAGCTACACCTTC.

This chain links TRBV29-1 with TRBJ2-5, with a weak D call TRBD2 (5 bases). The germline CDR1 and CDR2 sequences are SQVTM and ANQGSEA. This CDR3 spans 15 amino acids. Trimming cost V 0 bases and J 5 bases, with 16 bases left between them. The CDR3 DNA is TGCAGCGTTGAAGATCTAGTCGGGGTTCGGGAGACCCAGTACTTC. Its protein product is CSVEDLVGVRETQYF. The variable domain in full, completed from reference TRBV29-1 and TRBJ2-5, reads SAVISQKPSRDICQRGTSLTIQCQVDSQVTMMFWYRQQPGQSLTLIATANQGSEATYESGFVIDKFPISRPNLTFSTLTVSNMSPEDSSIYLCSVEDLVGVRETQYFGPGTRLLVL.

This clonotype has more than one count but fewer than ten. The rearrangement joins TRBV2 to TRBJ2-1; TRBD1 aligns across 8 bases. CDR3 length equals 12 residues. The V gene's germline CDR1 is SNHLY and CDR2 FYNNEI. Trimming took 6 bases from V and 9 from J; bases not matched to a gene: 4. The DNA for the CDR3 is TGTGCCAGCAGCGTTGACAGGGGTGAGCAGTTCTTC. Translating gives CASSVDRGEQFF.

The V and J genes are TRBV15 and TRBJ2-1, with D hard to call. CDR1 is LNHNV, CDR2 YYDKDF, per germline (reference sequence). Trimming stripped 0 bases from V and 10 bases from J, with 10 bases between. CDR3 length: 13 amino acids. CDR3 in amino acids: CATSRDPAREQFF. In DNA, the CDR3 is TGTGCCACCAGCAGAGATCCCGCCAGGGAGCAGTTCTTC.

Concerning this clonotype: A junction boundary mismatches the germline segment, possibly from a read error. The rearrangement joins TRBV12-3 or TRBV12-4 to TRBJ1-2; 7 positions agree with TRBD1. This CDR3 comprises 13 residues. CDR3 protein: CVSTYRDSNGYTF. The CDR3 nucleotides are TGTGTCAGCACTTACCGGGACAGCAATGGCTACACCTTC.

This clonotype was detected only a few times. The V and J genes are TRBV4-3 and TRBJ2-5; 8 positions match TRBD1. The assigned J gene may be wrong: the sequence end matches TRBJ2-1 better. The CDR3 sequence is 13 residues long. Germline assignment: CDR1 LGHNA and CDR2 YSLEER. CDR3 sequence (DNA): TGCGCCAGCAGCCCACGGACAGGGAATGAGCAGTTCTTC. As protein: CASSPRTGNEQFF.

Only a few counts were recorded for this clonotype. The J gene is TRBJ1-1, the V gene TRBV20-1; no definite D call. Trimming cost V 1 base and J 4 bases, with 13 bases left between them. Germline CDR1 and CDR2: DFQATT and SNEGSKA (reference sequence). The CDR3 length is 14 residues. CDR3 DNA: TGCAGTGCTAGAGCGCTATCGGTGGGCACTGAAGCTTTCTTT. Amino acid sequence: CSARALSVGTEAFF.